This record concerns one T cell receptor beta chain sequence. Its specificity is unknown. It was 8 to 10 ml of fresh peripheral blood that supplied the PBMCs. This entry belongs to a study of T cells in Graves' hyperthyroidism and ophthalmopathy. Study results and caveats: In the analysis, a 13 V-J model separated ophthalmopathy from stable hyperthyroidism. Blood held most thyroid clonotypes expanded above 0.001 frequency.

CDR1 is LNHNV and CDR2 is YYDKDF in the germline V gene (reference sequence). The germline V and J ends were trimmed by 2 bases and 3 bases, with 10 bases remaining between them. The CDR3 is 15 amino acids. Amplification yielded TCR beta CDR3 regions, with RNA transcripts as the source. With the HTBI primer set, the TCR CDR3 went through a first round of RT-PCR. TCRdb recomputed calls from the multiplex PCR reads with MiXCR, one row per CDR3 protein. In the table there are about 560,000 distinct CDR3 sequences, 15% to 20% of which are singletons. The specimen was blood. The rearrangement uses TRBV15 and TRBJ1-4, with D hard to call. The clonotype originates from a woman aged 18-30 years with Graves' hyperthyroidism. CDR3 protein: CATSRSPHANEKLFF. CDR3 bases: TGTGCCACCAGCAGATCCCCTCACGCTAATGAAAAACTGTTTTTT.